This T cell receptor beta chain comes out of a study of blood T cell repertoires in COVID-19. Overall study: T cells, B-cell-depleted T cells, or PBMCs supplied cDNA or gDNA.

Donors were grouped by their self-reported clinical history. Data came from immunoSEQ multiplex PCR; TCRdb stores just in-frame clones and leaves some out. The repertoire holds around 220,000 clones, with around 89% as singletons. The CDR3 length is 15 residues. V was pared by 0 bases and J by 5 bases, with 13 bases between. Germline loops: CDR1 LGHNA, CDR2 YNFKEQ. The rearrangement joins TRBV4-2 to TRBJ2-5, with D possibly matching TRBD1 (6 bases). The receptor was isolated from a man aged 25-45 years who had been exposed to COVID-19. Sequences were obtained from PBMCs or T cells enriched from blood (not recorded which). The CDR3 protein is CASSQDWGPRETQYF. The CDR3 DNA sequence: TGTGCCAGCAGCCAAGATTGGGGGCCGAGGGAGACCCAGTACTTC.